These T cell receptor beta chains were read from a single sample in a study of CD4 T cells in relation to SARS-CoV-2 and coronaviruses. These receptors are not linked to any known antigen. Sequenced by immunoSEQ multiplex PCR; TCRdb stores in-frame clones only, minus some. The data contain 20,000 to 25,000 clones, roughly three quarters of them seen just once; the ten biggest clones take up about 16%. Source material: CD4+ T cells from PBMCs, cultured in vitro. These receptors all come from a human donor in good health. CDR3s include the opening cysteine and the closing phenylalanine or tryptophan. The order of the fields is CDR3 protein, CDR3 DNA, D gene, clone size, V gene, J gene. The D gene is left open where the match is weak. Rows may omit the clone size; those that give it use once, few, many or a size class.

CASTWGRELTGELFF,TGTGCCAGCACCTGGGGGCGGGAGTTGACCGGGGAGCTGTTTTTT,-,few,TRBV6-5,TRBJ2-2
CASSPPQGIHEQYF,TGTGCCAGCAGCCCCCCACAGGGTATCCACGAGCAGTACTTC,-,medium-sized,TRBV9,TRBJ2-7
CASSSTDTSSYNEQFF,TGTGCCAGCAGCTCTACTGACACGAGCTCCTACAATGAGCAGTTCTTC,-,-,TRBV7-9,TRBJ2-1
CAANGGGQYEQYF,TGTGCCGCAAACGGGGGGGGGCAATACGAGCAGTACTTC,TRBD2,-,TRBV30,TRBJ2-7
CASSYWQGNSPLHF,TGTGCCAGCAGTTACTGGCAGGGAAATTCACCCCTCCACTTT,-,-,TRBV6-6,TRBJ1-6
CASLCLGGPYEQYF,TGCGCCAGCCTATGTTTAGGGGGCCCGTACGAGCAGTACTTC,TRBD1,few,TRBV10-1,TRBJ2-7
CASSQDSRRNEQFF,TGTGCCAGCAGCCAAGATTCGAGGAGGAATGAGCAGTTCTTC,-,-,TRBV3-1/TRBV3-2,TRBJ2-1
CASSLRQGTNEQFF,TGCGCCAGCAGCTTGCGACAGGGAACCAATGAGCAGTTCTTC,TRBD1,once,TRBV5-1,TRBJ2-1
CASSLEDNPSGNTIYF,TGTGCCAGCAGCTTAGAGGATAATCCCTCTGGAAACACCATATATTTT,-,-,TRBV11-2,TRBJ1-3
CSASRPSGPWDTQYF,TGCAGTGCTAGTCGACCTAGCGGTCCTTGGGATACGCAGTATTTT,TRBD2,-,TRBV20-1,TRBJ2-3
CASSLGQRTDTQYF,TGTGCCAGCAGCTTGGGACAGAGAACAGATACGCAGTATTTT,TRBD1,-,TRBV7-2,TRBJ2-3
CASSLFRGTEAFF,TGTGCCAGCAGTTTATTCAGGGGCACTGAAGCTTTCTTT,-,once,TRBV27,TRBJ1-1
CSVEELPDAAGNTIYF,TGCAGCGTTGAAGAACTTCCGGATGCAGCTGGAAACACCATATATTTT,-,-,TRBV29-1,TRBJ1-3
CASSIPPAWREMYTGELFF,TGTGCCAGTAGTATCCCGCCCGCCTGGCGGGAGATGTACACCGGGGAGCTGTTTTTT,TRBD2,-,TRBV19,TRBJ2-2
CASTITRTSGRSMEQFF,TGTGCCAGCACAATAACGAGGACTAGCGGGAGATCTATGGAGCAGTTCTTC,TRBD2,once,TRBV2,TRBJ2-1
CASSPTTGLLGNEQFF,TGTGCCAGCAGCCCAACGACGGGACTCCTGGGCAATGAGCAGTTCTTC,-,-,TRBV9,TRBJ2-1
CASRNSNQPQHF,TGTGCCAGCAGAAATAGCAATCAGCCCCAGCATTTT,-,-,TRBV7-9,TRBJ1-5
CASSRTGWVEKLFF,TGTGCCAGCTCACGAACAGGGTGGGTCGAAAAACTGTTTTTT,-,-,TRBV18,TRBJ1-4
CASSQDGASGRVTDTQYF,TGTGCCAGCAGCCAAGATGGGGCTAGCGGGAGGGTCACAGATACGCAGTATTTT,TRBD2,-,TRBV3-1/TRBV3-2,TRBJ2-3
CASSLTPRDYEQYF,TGCGCCAGCAGCTTAACGCCACGCGACTACGAGCAGTACTTC,-,-,TRBV5-1,TRBJ2-7
CASSLGDRGWDTEAFF,TGCGCCAGCAGCTTGGGAGACAGGGGGTGGGACACTGAAGCTTTCTTT,TRBD1,-,TRBV5-1,TRBJ1-1
CAISVSPVGQAATNEKLFF,TGTGCCATCAGTGTATCCCCGGTCGGGCAGGCTGCCACTAATGAAAAACTGTTTTTT,-,-,TRBV10-3,TRBJ1-4
CASSRTPGTDYGYTF,TGTGCCAGCAGCAGAACTCCCGGGACAGACTATGGCTACACCTTC,TRBD1,-,TRBV13,TRBJ1-2
CASSSGLDTEAFF,TGTGCCAGCAGCTCGGGGTTGGACACTGAAGCTTTCTTT,-,-,TRBV11-3,TRBJ1-1
CAILPLSRDRGWGRNGYTF,TGTGCCATCCTCCCCCTCTCCCGGGACAGGGGGTGGGGTAGAAATGGCTACACCTTC,TRBD1,-,TRBV19,TRBJ1-2
CASSFGYQETQYF,TGTGCCAGCAGTTTCGGCTACCAAGAGACCCAGTACTTC,-,-,TRBV27,TRBJ2-5
CASSQENSGRAVYNEQFF,TGCGCCAGCAGCCAGGAAAATAGCGGGAGGGCCGTTTACAATGAGCAGTTCTTC,TRBD2,-,TRBV4-1,TRBJ2-1
CASSNPGTDTQYF,TGTGCCAGCAGCAACCCCGGGACAGATACGCAGTATTTT,-,-,TRBV3-1/TRBV3-2,TRBJ2-3